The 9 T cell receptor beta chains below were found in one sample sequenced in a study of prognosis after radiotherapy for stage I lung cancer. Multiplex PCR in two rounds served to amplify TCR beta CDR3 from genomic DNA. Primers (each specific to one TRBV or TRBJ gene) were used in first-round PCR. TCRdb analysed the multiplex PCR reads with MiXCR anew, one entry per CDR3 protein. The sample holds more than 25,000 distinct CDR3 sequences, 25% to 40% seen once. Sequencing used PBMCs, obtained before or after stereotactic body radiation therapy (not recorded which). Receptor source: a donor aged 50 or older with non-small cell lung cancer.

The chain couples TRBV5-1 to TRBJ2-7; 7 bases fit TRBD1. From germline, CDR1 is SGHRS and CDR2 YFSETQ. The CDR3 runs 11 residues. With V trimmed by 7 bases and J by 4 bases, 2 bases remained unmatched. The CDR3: CASRQGYEQYF. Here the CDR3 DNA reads TGCGCCAGCCGACAGGGTTACGAGCAGTACTTC.

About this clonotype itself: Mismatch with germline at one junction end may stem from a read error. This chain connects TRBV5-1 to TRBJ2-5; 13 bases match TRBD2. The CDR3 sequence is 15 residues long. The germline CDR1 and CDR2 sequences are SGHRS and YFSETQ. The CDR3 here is CASSSGTSGTETQHF. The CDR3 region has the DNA TGCGCCAGCAGCTCTGGGACTAGCGGGACGGAGACCCAGCACTTC.

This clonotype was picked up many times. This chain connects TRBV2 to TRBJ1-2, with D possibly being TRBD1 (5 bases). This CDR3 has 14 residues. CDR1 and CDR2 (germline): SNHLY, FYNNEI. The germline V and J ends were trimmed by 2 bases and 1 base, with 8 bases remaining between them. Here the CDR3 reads CASSERGLNYGYTF. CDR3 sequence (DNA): TGTGCCAGCAGTGAAAGGGGCCTTAACTATGGCTACACCTTC.

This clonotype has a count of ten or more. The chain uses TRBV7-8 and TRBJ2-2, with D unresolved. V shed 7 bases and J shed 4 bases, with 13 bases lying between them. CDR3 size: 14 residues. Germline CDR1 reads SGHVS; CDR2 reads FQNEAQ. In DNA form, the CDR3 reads TGTGCCAGCACCTACCAAATAATCACCGGGGAGCTGTTTTTT. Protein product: CASTYQIITGELFF.

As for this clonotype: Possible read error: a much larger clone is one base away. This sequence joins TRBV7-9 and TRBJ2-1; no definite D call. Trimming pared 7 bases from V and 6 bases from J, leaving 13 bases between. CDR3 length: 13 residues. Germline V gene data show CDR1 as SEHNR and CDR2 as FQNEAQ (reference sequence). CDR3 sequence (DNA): TGTGCCAGCATCCGCATCATAGGCAATGAGCAGTTCTTC. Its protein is CASIRIIGNEQFF.

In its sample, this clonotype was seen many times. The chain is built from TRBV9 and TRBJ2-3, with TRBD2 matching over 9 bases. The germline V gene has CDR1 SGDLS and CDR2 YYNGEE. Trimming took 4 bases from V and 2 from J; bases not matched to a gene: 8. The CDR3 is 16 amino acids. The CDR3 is CASSPSLAGFTDTQYF. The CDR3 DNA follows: TGTGCCAGCAGCCCCTCCCTAGCGGGATTCACAGATACGCAGTATTTT.

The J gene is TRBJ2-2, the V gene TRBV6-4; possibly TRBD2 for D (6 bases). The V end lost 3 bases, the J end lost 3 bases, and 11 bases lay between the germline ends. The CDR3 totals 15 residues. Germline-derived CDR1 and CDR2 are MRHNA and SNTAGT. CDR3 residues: CASSEVGGDTGELFF. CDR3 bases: TGTGCCAGCAGTGAGGTGGGAGGAGACACCGGGGAGCTGTTTTTT.

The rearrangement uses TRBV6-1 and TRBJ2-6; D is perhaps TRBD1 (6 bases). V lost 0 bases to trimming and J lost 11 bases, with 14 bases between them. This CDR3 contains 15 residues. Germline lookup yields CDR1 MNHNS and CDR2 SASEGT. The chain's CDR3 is CASSEAPGVVDVLTF. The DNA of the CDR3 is TGTGCCAGCAGTGAAGCTCCAGGGGTCGTCGACGTCCTGACTTTC.

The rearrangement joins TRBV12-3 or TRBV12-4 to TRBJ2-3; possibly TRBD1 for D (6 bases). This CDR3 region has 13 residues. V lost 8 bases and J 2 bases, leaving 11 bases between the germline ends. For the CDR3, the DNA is TGTGCCAGCGGCCTGGGGGCCACAGATACGCAGTATTTT. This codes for CASGLGATDTQYF.